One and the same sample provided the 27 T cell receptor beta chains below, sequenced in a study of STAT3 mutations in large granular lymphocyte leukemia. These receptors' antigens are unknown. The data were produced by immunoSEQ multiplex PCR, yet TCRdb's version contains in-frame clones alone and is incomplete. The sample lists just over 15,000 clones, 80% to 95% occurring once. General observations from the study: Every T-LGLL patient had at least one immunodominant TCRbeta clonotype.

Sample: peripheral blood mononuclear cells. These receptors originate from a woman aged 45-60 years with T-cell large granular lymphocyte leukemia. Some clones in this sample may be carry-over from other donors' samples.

The CDR3 spells CASSLGMVGNQPQHF. DNA of the CDR3: TGTGCCAGCAGTTTGGGGATGGTGGGCAATCAGCCCCAGCATTTT. J is TRBJ1-5 and V is TRBV28, with D unresolved. V lost 3 bases and J 2 bases, leaving 11 bases between the germline ends. Germline CDR1 reads MDHEN; CDR2 reads SYDVKM. The CDR3 consists of 15 residues.

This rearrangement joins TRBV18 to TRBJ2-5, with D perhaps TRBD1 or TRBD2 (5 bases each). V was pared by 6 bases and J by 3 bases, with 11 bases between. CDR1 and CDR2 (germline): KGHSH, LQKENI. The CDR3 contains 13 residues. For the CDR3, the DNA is TGTGCCAGCTCCCCCGGGACGGAAGAGACCCAGTACTTC. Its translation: CASSPGTEETQYF. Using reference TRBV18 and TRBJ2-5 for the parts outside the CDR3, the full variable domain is NAGVMQNPRHLVRRRGQEARLRCSPMKGHSHVYWYRQLPEEGLKFMVYLQKENIIDESGMPKERFSAEFPKEGPSILRIQQVVRGDSAAYFCASSPGTEETQYFGPGTRLLVL.

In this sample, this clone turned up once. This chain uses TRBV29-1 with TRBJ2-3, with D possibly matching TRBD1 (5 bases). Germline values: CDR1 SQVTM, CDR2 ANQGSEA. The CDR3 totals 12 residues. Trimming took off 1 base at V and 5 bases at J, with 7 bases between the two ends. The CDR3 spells CSVEGRGDTQYF. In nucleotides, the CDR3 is TGCAGCGTTGAAGGTAGGGGAGATACGCAGTATTTT.

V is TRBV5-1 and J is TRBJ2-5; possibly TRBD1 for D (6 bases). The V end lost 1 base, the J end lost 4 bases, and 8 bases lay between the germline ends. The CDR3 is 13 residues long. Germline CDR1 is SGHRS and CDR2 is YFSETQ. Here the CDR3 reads CASSLWGRETQYF. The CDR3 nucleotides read TGCGCCAGCAGCTTGTGGGGGCGAGAGACCCAGTACTTC.

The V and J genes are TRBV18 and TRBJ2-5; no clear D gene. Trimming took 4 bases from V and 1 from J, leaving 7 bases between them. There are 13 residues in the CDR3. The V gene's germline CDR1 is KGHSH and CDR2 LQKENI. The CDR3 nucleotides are TGTGCCAGCTCACTCTCTATCCAAGAGACCCAGTACTTC. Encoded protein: CASSLSIQETQYF.

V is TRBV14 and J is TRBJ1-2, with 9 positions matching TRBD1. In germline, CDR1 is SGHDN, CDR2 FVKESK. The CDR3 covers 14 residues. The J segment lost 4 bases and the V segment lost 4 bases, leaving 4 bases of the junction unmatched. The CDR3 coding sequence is TGTGCCAGCAGCCTCCGGGACAGGGTCTATGGCTACACCTTC. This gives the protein CASSLRDRVYGYTF. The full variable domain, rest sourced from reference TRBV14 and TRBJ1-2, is EAGVTQFPSHSVIEKGQTVTLRCDPISGHDNLYWYRRVMGKEIKFLLHFVKESKQDESGMPNNRFLAERTGGTYSTLKVQPAELEDSGVYFCASSLRDRVYGYTFGSGTRLTVV.

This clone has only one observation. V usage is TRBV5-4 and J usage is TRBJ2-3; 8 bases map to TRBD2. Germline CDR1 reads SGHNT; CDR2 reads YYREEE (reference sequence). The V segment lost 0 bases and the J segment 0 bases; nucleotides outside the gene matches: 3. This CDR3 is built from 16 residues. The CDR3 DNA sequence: TGTGCCAGCAGCTTGGGGACTAGCAGAAGCACAGATACGCAGTATTTT. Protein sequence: CASSLGTSRSTDTQYF.

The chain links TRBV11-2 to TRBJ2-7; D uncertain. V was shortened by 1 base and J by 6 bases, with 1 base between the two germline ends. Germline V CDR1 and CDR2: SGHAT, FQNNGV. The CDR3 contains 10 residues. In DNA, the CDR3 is TGTGCCAGCAGCTTAGGCGAGCAGTACTTC. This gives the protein CASSLGEQYF.

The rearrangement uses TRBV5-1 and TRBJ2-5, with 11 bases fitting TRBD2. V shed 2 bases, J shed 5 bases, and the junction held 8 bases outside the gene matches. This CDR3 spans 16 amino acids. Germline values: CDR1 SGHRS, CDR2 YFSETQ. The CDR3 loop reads CASSLLAGVSVETQYF. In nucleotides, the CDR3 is TGCGCCAGCAGCTTACTAGCGGGAGTGAGTGTGGAGACCCAGTACTTC.

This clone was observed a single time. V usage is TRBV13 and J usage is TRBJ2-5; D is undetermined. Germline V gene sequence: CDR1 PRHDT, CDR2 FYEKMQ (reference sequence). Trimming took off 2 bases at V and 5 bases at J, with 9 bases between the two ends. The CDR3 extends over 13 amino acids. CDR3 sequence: CASSLIHMETQYF. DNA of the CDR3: TGTGCCAGCAGCTTAATCCACATGGAGACCCAGTACTTC.

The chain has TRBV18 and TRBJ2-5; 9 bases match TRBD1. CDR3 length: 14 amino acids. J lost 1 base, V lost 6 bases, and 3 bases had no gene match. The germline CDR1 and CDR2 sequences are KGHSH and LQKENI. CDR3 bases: TGTGCCAGCTCTCACAGGGGGCTCCAAGAGACCCAGTACTTC. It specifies CASSHRGLQETQYF.

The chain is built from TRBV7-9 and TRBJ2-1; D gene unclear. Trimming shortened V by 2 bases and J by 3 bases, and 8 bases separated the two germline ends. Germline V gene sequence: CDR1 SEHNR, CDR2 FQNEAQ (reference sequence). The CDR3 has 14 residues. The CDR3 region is CASSLSNSYNEQFF. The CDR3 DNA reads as TGTGCCAGCAGCTTATCTAACAGCTACAATGAGCAGTTCTTC.

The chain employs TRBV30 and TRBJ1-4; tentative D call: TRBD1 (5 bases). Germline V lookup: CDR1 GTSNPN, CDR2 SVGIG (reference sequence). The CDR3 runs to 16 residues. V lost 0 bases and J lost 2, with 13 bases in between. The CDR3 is CAWSVRQRRTNEKLFF. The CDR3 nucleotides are TGTGCCTGGAGTGTAAGACAGAGGAGGACTAATGAAAAACTGTTTTTT.

The CDR3 sequence: CASSGDGYSGYGYTF. The CDR3 DNA sequence: TGTGCCAGCAGTGGGGATGGGTATTCAGGGTATGGCTACACCTTC. The V call is TRBV28, the J call TRBJ1-2, with D perhaps matching TRBD1 (5 bases). Germline-derived CDR1 and CDR2 are MDHEN and SYDVKM. The length of the CDR3 is 15 residues. Trimming removed 5 bases at V and 5 bases at J, with 18 bases between.

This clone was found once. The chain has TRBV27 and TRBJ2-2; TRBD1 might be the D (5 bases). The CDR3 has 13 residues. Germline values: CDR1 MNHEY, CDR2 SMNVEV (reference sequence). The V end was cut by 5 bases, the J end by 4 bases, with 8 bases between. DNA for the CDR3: TGTGCCAGCAGTCCTCAGGGCACCGGGGAGCTGTTTTTT. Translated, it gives CASSPQGTGELFF.

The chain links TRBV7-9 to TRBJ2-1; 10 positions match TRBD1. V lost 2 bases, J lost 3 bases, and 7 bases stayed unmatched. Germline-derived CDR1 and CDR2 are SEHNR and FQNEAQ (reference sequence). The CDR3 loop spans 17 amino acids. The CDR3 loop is CASSLYLRDRGYNEQFF. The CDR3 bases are TGTGCCAGCAGCTTATATTTAAGGGACAGGGGCTACAATGAGCAGTTCTTC.

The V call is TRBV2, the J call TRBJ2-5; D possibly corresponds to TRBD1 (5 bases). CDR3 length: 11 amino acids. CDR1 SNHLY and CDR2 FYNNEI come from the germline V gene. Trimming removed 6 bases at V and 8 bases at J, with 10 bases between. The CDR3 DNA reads TGTGCCAGCAGCCAAGACAGAACCCAGTACTTC. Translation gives CASSQDRTQYF.

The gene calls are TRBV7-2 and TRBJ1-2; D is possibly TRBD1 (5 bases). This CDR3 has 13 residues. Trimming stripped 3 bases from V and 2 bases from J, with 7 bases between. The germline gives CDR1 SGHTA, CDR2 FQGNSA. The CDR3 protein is CASSFGTNYGYTF. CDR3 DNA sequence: TGTGCCAGCAGCTTCGGGACGAACTATGGCTACACCTTC. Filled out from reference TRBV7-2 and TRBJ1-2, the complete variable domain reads GAGVSQSPSNKVTEKGKDVELRCDPISGHTALYWYRQSLGQGLEFLIYFQGNSAPDKSGLPSDRFSAERTGGSVSTLTIQRTQQEDSAVYLCASSFGTNYGYTFGSGTRLTVV.

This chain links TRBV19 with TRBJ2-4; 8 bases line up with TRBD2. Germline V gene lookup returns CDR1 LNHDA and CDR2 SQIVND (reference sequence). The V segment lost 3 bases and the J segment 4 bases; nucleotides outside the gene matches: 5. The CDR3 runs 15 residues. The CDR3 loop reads CASSIGGGLKNIQYF. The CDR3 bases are TGTGCCAGTAGTATCGGGGGGGGCCTGAAAAACATTCAGTACTTC.

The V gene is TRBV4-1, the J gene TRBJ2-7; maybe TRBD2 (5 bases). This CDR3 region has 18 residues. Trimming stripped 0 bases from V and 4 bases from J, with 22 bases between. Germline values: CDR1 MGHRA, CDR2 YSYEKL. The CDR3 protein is CASSQEDSLAIEQYEQYF. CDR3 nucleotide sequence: TGCGCCAGCAGCCAAGAGGATTCCCTAGCTATTGAGCAGTACGAGCAGTACTTC.

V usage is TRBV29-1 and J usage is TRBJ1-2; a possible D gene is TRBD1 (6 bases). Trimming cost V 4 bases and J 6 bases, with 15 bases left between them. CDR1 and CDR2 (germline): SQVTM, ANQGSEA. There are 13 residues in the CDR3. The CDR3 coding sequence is TGCAGCGTTGTCTGGCAGGGGACGAATGGCTACACCTTC. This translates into CSVVWQGTNGYTF.

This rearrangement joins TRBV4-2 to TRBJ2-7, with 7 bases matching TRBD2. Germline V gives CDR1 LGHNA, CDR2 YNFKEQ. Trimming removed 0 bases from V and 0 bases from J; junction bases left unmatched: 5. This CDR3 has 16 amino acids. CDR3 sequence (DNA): TGTGCCAGCAGCCAAGATACAAGCGGGGTCTCCTACGAGCAGTACTTC. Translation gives CASSQDTSGVSYEQYF.

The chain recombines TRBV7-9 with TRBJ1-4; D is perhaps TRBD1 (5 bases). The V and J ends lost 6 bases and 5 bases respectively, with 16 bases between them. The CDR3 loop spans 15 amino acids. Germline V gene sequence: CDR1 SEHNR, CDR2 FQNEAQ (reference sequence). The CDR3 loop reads CASRLAGGANEKLFF. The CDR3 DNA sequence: TGTGCCAGCAGACTCGCCGGAGGGGCGAATGAAAAACTGTTTTTT.

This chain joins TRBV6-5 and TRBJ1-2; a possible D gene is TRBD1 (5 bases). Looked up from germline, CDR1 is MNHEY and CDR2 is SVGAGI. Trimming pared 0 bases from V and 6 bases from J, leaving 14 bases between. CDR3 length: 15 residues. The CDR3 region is CASSYSYRLPHGYTF. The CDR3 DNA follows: TGTGCCAGCAGTTACTCGTACAGGCTCCCCCATGGCTACACCTTC.

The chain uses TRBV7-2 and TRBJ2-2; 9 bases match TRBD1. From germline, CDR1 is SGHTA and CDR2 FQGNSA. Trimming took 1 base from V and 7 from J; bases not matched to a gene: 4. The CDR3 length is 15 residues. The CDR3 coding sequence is TGTGCCAGCAGCTTAGTCGGGACAGGGTACGGGGAGCTGTTTTTT. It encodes CASSLVGTGYGELFF.

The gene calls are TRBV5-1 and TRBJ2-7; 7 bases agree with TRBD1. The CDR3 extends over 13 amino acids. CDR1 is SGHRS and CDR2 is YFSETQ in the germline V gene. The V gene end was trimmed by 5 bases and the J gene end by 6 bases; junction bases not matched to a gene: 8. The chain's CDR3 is CASSRRTGAEQYF. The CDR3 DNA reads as TGCGCCAGCAGTCGCCGGACAGGAGCCGAGCAGTACTTC.

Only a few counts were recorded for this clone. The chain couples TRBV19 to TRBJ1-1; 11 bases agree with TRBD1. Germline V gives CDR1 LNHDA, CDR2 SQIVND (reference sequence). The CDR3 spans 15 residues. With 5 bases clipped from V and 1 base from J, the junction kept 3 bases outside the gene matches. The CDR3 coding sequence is TGTGCCAGTAGTCCAGGGACAGGGGGGAACACTGAAGCTTTCTTT. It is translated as CASSPGTGGNTEAFF.